These 2 T cell receptor beta chains originate from one sample sequenced in a study of T cells in Graves' hyperthyroidism and ophthalmopathy. What was amplified from RNA transcripts were TCR beta CDR3 regions. The HTBI primer set served for first-round RT-PCR of the TCR CDR3. TCRdb fed the multiplex PCR reads into MiXCR, producing one record per CDR3 protein. The sample has about 250,000 distinct CDR3 sequences; roughly 20% are singletons. Sequenced: blood. These receptors all stem from a man aged 25 to 40 with Graves' ophthalmopathy.

V gene TRBV5-1 combines with J gene TRBJ2-5; maybe TRBD1 (6 bases). The V end lost 7 bases, the J end lost 2 bases, and 15 bases lay between the germline ends. The germline gives CDR1 SGHRS, CDR2 YFSETQ. The CDR3 covers 14 residues. The CDR3 spells CASGGTGRQETQYF. CDR3 sequence (DNA): TGCGCCAGCGGTGGAACAGGGCGGCAAGAGACCCAGTACTTC.

The chain employs TRBV20-1 and TRBJ2-1, with TRBD2 matching 7 bases. The CDR3 loop spans 13 amino acids. J lost 2 bases, V lost 3 bases, and 1 base had no gene match. Per germline, CDR1 DFQATT and CDR2 SNEGSKA (reference sequence). This CDR3 reads CSASGTTYNEQFF. The CDR3 DNA sequence: TGCAGTGCTAGTGGGACTACCTACAATGAGCAGTTCTTC.